This T cell receptor beta chain was profiled in a study of blood T cell repertoires in COVID-19. The CDR3 sequence is 15 residues long. V was pared by 3 bases and J by 5 bases, with 7 bases of the junction left unmatched. The germline CDR1 and CDR2 sequences are SGDLS and YYNGEE. Data came from immunoSEQ multiplex PCR; TCRdb stores just in-frame clones and leaves some out. This table has tens of thousands of clones, around 90% appearing once. Specimen: peripheral blood. V is TRBV9 and J is TRBJ2-1, with 8 positions matching TRBD2. This sequence was found in a man aged 55 to 70 with COVID-19, enrolled during active disease. The DNA for the CDR3 is TGTGCCAGCAGCGCGGGGGGGGTTCACAACAATGAGCAGTTCTTC. It translates to CASSAGGVHNNEQFF.